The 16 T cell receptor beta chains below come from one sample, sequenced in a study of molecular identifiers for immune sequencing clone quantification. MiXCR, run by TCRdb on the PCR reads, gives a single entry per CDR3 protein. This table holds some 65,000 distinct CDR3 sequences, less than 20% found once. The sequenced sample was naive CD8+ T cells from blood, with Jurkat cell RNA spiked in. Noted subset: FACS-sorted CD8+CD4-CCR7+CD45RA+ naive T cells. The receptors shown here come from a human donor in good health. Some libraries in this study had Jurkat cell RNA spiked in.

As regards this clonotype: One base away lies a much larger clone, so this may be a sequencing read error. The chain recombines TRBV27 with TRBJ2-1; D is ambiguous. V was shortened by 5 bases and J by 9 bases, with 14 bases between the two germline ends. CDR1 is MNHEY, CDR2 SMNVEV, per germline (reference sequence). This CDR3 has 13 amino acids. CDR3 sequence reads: CASSIHPTSEQFF. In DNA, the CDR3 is TGTGCCAGCAGTATCCACCCTACCAGTGAGCAGTTCTTC.

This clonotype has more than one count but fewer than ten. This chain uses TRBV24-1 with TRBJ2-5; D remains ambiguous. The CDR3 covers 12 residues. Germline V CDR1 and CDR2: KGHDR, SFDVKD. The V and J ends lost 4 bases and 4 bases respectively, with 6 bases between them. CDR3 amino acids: CATSDPAETQYF. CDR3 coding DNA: TGTGCCACCAGTGACCCCGCAGAGACCCAGTACTTC.

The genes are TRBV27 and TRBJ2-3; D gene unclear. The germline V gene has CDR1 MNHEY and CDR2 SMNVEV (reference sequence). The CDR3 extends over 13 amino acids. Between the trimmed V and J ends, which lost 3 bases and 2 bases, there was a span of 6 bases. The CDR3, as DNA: TGTGCCAGCAGTTTTGGAGACACAGATACGCAGTATTTT. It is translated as CASSFGDTDTQYF.

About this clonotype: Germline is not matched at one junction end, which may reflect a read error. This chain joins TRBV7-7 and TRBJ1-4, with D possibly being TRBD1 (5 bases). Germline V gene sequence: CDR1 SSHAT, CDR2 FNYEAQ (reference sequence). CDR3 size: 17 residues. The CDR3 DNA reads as TGTGCTAGCAGCTTAGTGTCCCAGGGTAGGACTAATGAAAAACTGTTTTTT. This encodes CASSLVSQGRTNEKLFF. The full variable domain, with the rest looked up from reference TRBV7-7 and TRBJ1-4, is GAGVSQSPRYKVTKRGQDVTLRCDPISSHATLYWYQQALGQGPEFLTYFNYEAQPDKSGLPSDRFSAERPEGSISTLTIQRTEQRDSAMYRCASSLVSQGRTNEKLFFGSGTQLSVL.

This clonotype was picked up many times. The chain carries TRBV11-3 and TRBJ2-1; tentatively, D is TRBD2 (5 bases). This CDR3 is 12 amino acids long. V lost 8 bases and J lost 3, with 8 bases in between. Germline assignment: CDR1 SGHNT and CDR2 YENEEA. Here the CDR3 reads CASRSGYNEQFF. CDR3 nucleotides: TGTGCCAGCCGGAGCGGCTACAATGAGCAGTTCTTC.

This CDR3 is CASSPHHGLAGEGVLYEQYF. The CDR3 coding sequence is TGTGCCAGTAGTCCCCACCACGGACTAGCGGGAGAGGGGGTGCTCTACGAGCAGTACTTC. The J gene is TRBJ2-7, the V gene TRBV19, with 13 nucleotides matching TRBD2. V shed 5 bases, J shed 3 bases, and the junction held 19 bases outside the gene matches. Looked up from germline, CDR1 is LNHDA and CDR2 is SQIVND (reference sequence). The CDR3 has 20 residues.

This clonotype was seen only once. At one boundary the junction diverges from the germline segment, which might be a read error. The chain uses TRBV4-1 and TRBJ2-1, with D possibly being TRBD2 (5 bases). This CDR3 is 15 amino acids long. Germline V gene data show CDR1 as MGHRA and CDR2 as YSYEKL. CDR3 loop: CASSSGPQAPHERLF. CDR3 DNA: TGCGCCAGCAGCAGCGGTCCCCAGGCGCCCCATGAGCGGCTCTTC.

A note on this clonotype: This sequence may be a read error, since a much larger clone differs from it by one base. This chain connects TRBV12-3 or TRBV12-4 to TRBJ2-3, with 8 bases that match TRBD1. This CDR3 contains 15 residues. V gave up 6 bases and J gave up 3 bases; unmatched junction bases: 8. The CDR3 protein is CASSRQGASTDTQYF. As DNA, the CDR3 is TGTGCCAGCAGCCGCCAGGGGGCATCTACAGATACGCAGTATTTT.

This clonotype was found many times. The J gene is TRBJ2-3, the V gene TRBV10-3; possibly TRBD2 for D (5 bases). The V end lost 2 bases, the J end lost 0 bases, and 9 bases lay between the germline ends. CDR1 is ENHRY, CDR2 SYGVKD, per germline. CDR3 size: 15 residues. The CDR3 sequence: CAISEGGGSTDTQYF. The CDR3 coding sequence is TGTGCCATCAGTGAGGGAGGAGGTAGCACAGATACGCAGTATTTT.

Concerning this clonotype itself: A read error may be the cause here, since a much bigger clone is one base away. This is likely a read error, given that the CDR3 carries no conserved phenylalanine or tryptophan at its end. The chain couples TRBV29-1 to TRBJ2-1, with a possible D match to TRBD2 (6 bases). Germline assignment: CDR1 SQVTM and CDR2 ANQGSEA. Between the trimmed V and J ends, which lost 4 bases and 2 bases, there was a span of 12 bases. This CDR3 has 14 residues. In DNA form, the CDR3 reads TGCAGCGTTGTAGCGGACCACACCTACAATGAGCAGTTCCTC. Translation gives CSVVADHTYNEQFL.

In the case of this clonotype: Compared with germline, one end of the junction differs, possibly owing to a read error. Here the CDR3 DNA reads TGCGCCAGCAGTCAGGCTAGCGGGCGGCTTAAGAATACGCAGTATTTC. This encodes CASSQASGRLKNTQYF. The chain has TRBV23-1 and TRBJ2-3; 8 bases are shared with TRBD2. TRBV23-1 is flagged as an ORF with uncertain function. The CDR3 runs 16 residues.

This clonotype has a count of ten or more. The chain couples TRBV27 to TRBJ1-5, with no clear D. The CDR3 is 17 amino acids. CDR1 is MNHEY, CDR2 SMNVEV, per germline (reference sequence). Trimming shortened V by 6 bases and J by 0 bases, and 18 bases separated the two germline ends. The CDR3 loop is CASSASKTLYSNQPQHF. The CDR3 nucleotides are TGTGCCAGCAGCGCGTCCAAAACACTGTATAGCAATCAGCCCCAGCATTTT.

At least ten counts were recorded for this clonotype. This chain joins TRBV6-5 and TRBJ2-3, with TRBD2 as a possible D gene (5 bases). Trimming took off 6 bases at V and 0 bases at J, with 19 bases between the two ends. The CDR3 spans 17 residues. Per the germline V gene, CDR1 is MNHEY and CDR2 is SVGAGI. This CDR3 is CASSMTDYYSSTDTQYF. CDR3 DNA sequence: TGTGCCAGCAGCATGACCGACTACTATTCTAGCACAGATACGCAGTATTTT.

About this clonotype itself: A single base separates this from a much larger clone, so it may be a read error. CDR3 nucleotides: TGTGCCGGTAGTATCTCAACATTCAACACTTCACCCCTCCACTTT. Protein product: CAGSISTFNTSPLHF. This chain links TRBV19 with TRBJ1-6, with D unresolved. Germline assignment: CDR1 LNHDA and CDR2 SQIVND (reference sequence). This CDR3 comprises 15 residues.

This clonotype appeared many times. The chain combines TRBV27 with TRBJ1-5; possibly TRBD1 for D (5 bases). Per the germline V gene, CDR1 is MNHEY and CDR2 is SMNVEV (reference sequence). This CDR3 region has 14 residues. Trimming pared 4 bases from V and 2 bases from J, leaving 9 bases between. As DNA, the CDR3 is TGTGCCAGCAGTTCAGGGTCTGGCAATCAGCCCCAGCATTTT. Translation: CASSSGSGNQPQHF.

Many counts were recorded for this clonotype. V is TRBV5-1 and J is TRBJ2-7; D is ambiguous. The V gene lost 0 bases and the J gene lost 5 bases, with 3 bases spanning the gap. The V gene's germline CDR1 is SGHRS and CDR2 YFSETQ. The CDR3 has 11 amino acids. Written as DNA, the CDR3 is TGCGCCAGCAGCTTGGCCAACGAGCAGTACTTC. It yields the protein CASSLANEQYF. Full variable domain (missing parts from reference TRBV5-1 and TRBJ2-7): KAGVTQTPRYLIKTRGQQVTLSCSPISGHRSVSWYQQTPGQGLQFLFEYFSETQRNKGNFPGRFSGRQFSNSRSEMNVSTLELGDSALYLCASSLANEQYFGPGTRLTVT.